This T cell receptor beta chain was captured by sequencing in a study of shared clonotypes between healthy human individuals. Study observations and caveats: A reduction in generation probabilities was seen for non-shared clonotypes relative to those shared by all four donors. Larger estimated richness was generally seen in naive subsets than in memory subsets.

Germline CDR1 reads MDHEN; CDR2 reads SYDVKM. The CDR3 extends over 14 amino acids. Trimming pared 8 bases from V and 7 bases from J, leaving 18 bases between. Researchers ran the assay at a deep level. Profiling relied on immunoSEQ multiplex PCR, and the TCRdb table lists in-frame clones only, not all of them. This sample has hundreds of thousands of clones; around 74% occur once, and the top ten carry over 1.5%. Remarks on this clone: The antigen is unknown.

In the CD4+ fraction, cells were divided into CD45RA+ naive and CD45RA-negative memory subsets. This TCR derives from a woman under 40 in good health. The sequenced material came from memory CD4+ T cells sorted from blood. As for subset: CD45RA-negative fraction. This chain connects TRBV28 to TRBJ2-1, with D possibly matching TRBD2 (6 bases). CDR3 DNA: TGTGCCAGCTGCGTTGGAGGGGCCTCAAATGAGCAGTTCTTC. This sequence encodes CASCVGGASNEQFF.